This T cell receptor beta chain was documented in a study of blood T cell repertoires in COVID-19. Study-level background: Acute and convalescent COVID-19 specimens originated in the United States, Italy and Spain. Sample material is recorded as cDNA or gDNA derived from T cells, B-cell-depleted T cells, or PBMCs.

Authors' processing steps: Reference gene primer amplification in the assay estimated nucleated cell counts. Assay used: immunoSEQ multiplex PCR; TCRdb lists only in-frame clones, some missing. V, J and clone size were drawn from that table, and D and trimming were deduced from the DNA. The data hold around 110,000 clones, with about 80% observed a single time. With 3 bases removed from V and 5 bases from J, the gap between germline ends came to 12 bases. This CDR3 spans 14 amino acids. The germline V gene encodes CDR1 KGHDR and CDR2 SFDVKD. This chain joins TRBV24-1 and TRBJ1-1; D gene uncertain. The receptor's source is a man in his 70s with active or convalescent COVID-19. Sequencing was carried out using peripheral blood. This CDR3 reads CATSDPRGGTEAFF. DNA of the CDR3: TGTGCCACCAGTGATCCGCGGGGTGGGACTGAAGCTTTCTTT.